These T cell receptor beta chains were read from a single sample in a study of tumor and adjacent non-tumor tissue in lung cancer. A single record per CDR3 protein comes from TCRdb applying MiXCR to the multiplex PCR reads. The sample has 220,000 or so distinct CDR3 sequences; roughly 70% are singletons. Sequencing was performed on lung tumor tissue. Source of these receptors: a man in his fifties or sixties with non-small cell lung cancer. CDR3s include the opening cysteine and the closing phenylalanine or tryptophan. Fields, in order: V gene, J gene, clone size, D gene, CDR3 DNA, CDR3 protein. A D gene is named only where the DNA matches it firmly. Some rows mark clone size as missing; the rest say once, few, many or name a class of expanded clone.

TRBV12-3/TRBV12-4,TRBJ1-4,few,TRBD1,TGTGCCAGCAGCCCTACAGGGGGTGGGGAAAAACTGTTTTTT,CASSPTGGGEKLFF
TRBV12-3/TRBV12-4,TRBJ2-2,NA,NA,TGTGCCAGCAGTTCAGGCTCCCGAAACACTAGGGAGCTGTTTTTT,CASSSGSRNTRELFF
TRBV28,TRBJ1-1,NA,NA,TGTGCCAGCAGTCTCGGGACCGAAGGTAGGTCTGAAGCTTTCTTT,CASSLGTEGRSEAFF
TRBV11-3,TRBJ2-3,NA,NA,TGTGTCAGCAGCCTGGGACGGATCGGCACAGATACGCAATATTTT,CVSSLGRIGTDTQYF
TRBV20-1,TRBJ2-7,once,NA,TGCAGTGCTAGTGAACAAGGTTACGGGCAGTACTTC,CSASEQGYGQYF
TRBV4-3,TRBJ2-3,NA,NA,TGCGCCAGCTGCCAAGACCTCTTCTCGGGGTCTAGCACTGATACGCAGTATTTT,CASCQDLFSGSSTDTQYF
TRBV6-2/TRBV6-3,TRBJ2-3,once,TRBD2,TGTGCCAGCAGTTTTAGCGGGAGAGAGACAGATACGCAACATTTT,CASSFSGRETDTQHF
TRBV20-1,TRBJ2-7,NA,NA,TGCAGTGCTAGAAAGGGCAGAACCTACGAGCAGTACTTC,CSARKGRTYEQYF
TRBV4-1,TRBJ2-7,few,TRBD1,TGCGCCAGCAGCGTAGAGGAGACAGGGGTCCGGGAGCAGTACTTC,CASSVEETGVREQYF
TRBV20-1,TRBJ2-5,NA,NA,TGCAGTGCTTTACAAGGGCCCCGGTACTTC,CSALQGPRYF
TRBV29-1,TRBJ1-1,NA,NA,TGTATCGTTGAAGGTGGATCCGCTGAAGCTCTCTTT,CIVEGGSAEALF
TRBV20-1,TRBJ2-1,NA,NA,TGCAGTGTTCGCGTAGGGGTCAATGAGCATTTCTTC,CSVRVGVNEHFF
TRBV7-2,TRBJ1-1,few,NA,TGTGCCAGCAGCTTAGGGACCTCTGAAGCTTTCTTT,CASSLGTSEAFF
TRBV6-6,TRBJ2-2,once,NA,TGTACCAGCAGTTACTCAAGGCCCCGGGACACCGAGGAGCTGTTTTTT,CTSSYSRPRDTEELFF
TRBV6-6,TRBJ1-2,few,TRBD1,TGTGCCAGCAGTTATTCGGGACAGGCCAGTGGCTACACCTTC,CASSYSGQASGYTF
TRBV6-5,TRBJ2-2,NA,NA,TGTGCCAGCAGTTATCTGGAGATAGCGAACACCGGGGAACTGTTTTTT,CASSYLEIANTGELFF
TRBV20-1,TRBJ2-3,many,NA,TGCAGTGCTACTCCCCTACAGGGAAGGGGCACAGATACGCAGTATTTT,CSATPLQGRGTDTQYF
TRBV4-3,TRBJ2-3,NA,NA,TGCGCCAGCAGCCAGAGAATTACAGATACGCTGTATTTT,CASSQRITDTLYF
TRBV11-2,TRBJ2-7,few,NA,TGTGCCAGCAGCGAAGACAGGTTCGGTGCTGACTACTTC,CASSEDRFGADYF
TRBV29-1,TRBJ2-3,NA,NA,TGCAGCGTTGGCCTTAGGGGGGTCCGAGATACGCAGTATTTT,CSVGLRGVRDTQYF
TRBV7-8,TRBJ2-7,NA,NA,TGTGCCAGCAGATGGGACTCCAACTACGAGCAGTACTTC,CASRWDSNYEQYF
TRBV20-1,TRBJ2-1,NA,NA,TGCAACGTTAGCGAATTCACAGGTACCACCAGTGAACAGTTCTTC,CNVSEFTGTTSEQFF
TRBV6-5,TRBJ1-2,NA,NA,TGTGCCAGCAGTGGGGATGCCTGGGGGATTGGCTACACCTTC,CASSGDAWGIGYTF
TRBV20-1,TRBJ1-2,few,NA,TGCAGTGCTAGTATGGGGCTAGGCTATGGCTACACCTTC,CSASMGLGYGYTF
TRBV20-1,TRBJ2-7,NA,NA,TGCAGTGCTAAAGGTGTGACTACCCTCGAGCAGTATTTC,CSAKGVTTLEQYF
TRBV4-3,TRBJ2-2,NA,NA,TGCGCCAGCGGCCAAGAGAAGGCGGGTGCGGGCGGGGAGCTGTTCTTT,CASGQEKAGAGGELFF
TRBV5-4,TRBJ2-1,NA,NA,TGTGCCAGCAGCCTACTAGGAGGGGTCGGAGATGAGCTGTTCTTC,CASSLLGGVGDELFF
TRBV29-1,TRBJ2-1,many,TRBD2,TGCAGCGTTGAGGGGGGACTAGCGCGCATCAGCTCCTACAATGAGCAGTTCTTC,CSVEGGLARISSYNEQFF
TRBV5-1,TRBJ1-1,NA,NA,TGCGCCAGCAGCTTGGTTAGCGTCGGTAACACTGAAGCTTTCTTT,CASSLVSVGNTEAFF
TRBV29-1,TRBJ1-2,many,NA,TGCAGCGTTCGAGTGACTAACTATGGCTACACCTTC,CSVRVTNYGYTF
TRBV7-2,TRBJ1-2,NA,NA,TGTGCCAGCAGCTCACAGGGTTCTTATGGCTACACCTTC,CASSSQGSYGYTF
TRBV11-2,TRBJ2-7,NA,TRBD1,TGTGCCATCAGCCGGGTGGGACAGGCCTTCGAATCCTACGAGCAGTATTTC,CAISRVGQAFESYEQYF
TRBV29-1,TRBJ2-1,NA,NA,TGTAGCGTTTGTGGCGGGCGGTACAAAGAGCAGTTCTTC,CSVCGGRYKEQFF
TRBV11-2,TRBJ1-4,once,NA,TGTGCCAGCAGCTTTCGGGGGTTATCTAATGAAAAACAGTTTTTT,CASSFRGLSNEKQFF